The clone carrying this T cell receptor beta chain showed up just a few times. These data come from a study of sequential checkpoint blockade in melanoma. Study in general: First-line arms were nivolumab then ipilimumab, or the reverse, randomized 1:1.

Germline V gene data show CDR1 as SEHNR and CDR2 as FQNEAQ (reference sequence). Trimming stripped 1 base from V and 7 bases from J, with 14 bases between. This CDR3 is 16 amino acids long. Here immunoSEQ multiplex PCR was the method, and the copy in TCRdb shows in-frame clones only, minus some. The sample gives approximately 26,000 clones, 77% of which show up once; over 20% is in the top ten. Treatment meaning: randomized to nivolumab then ipilimumab (arm A) or the reverse (arm B). The starting material was CD8+ T cells sorted from blood (inferred from file names), obtained from a patient given nivolumab and ipilimumab in sequence. This chain uses TRBV7-9 with TRBJ1-6; TRBD1 is a possible D gene (6 bases). This receptor was obtained from a human donor with melanoma. CDR3 region: CASSLVGADRNSPLHF. For the CDR3, the DNA is TGTGCCAGCAGCTTAGTAGGGGCGGACAGAAATTCACCCCTCCACTTT.